These 9 T cell receptor beta chains were sequenced from one sample in a study of blood T cells in healthy people across ages. The second PCR ran roughly 6 to 12 cycles with a sample-barcoded 5' primer and J-beta primers. TCRdb recomputed calls from the 5' RACE reads with MiXCR, one row per CDR3 protein. Among 1,500,000 or so distinct CDR3 sequences listed, under 55% were seen once. The source material was blood. Receptors originate from a woman younger than 30 in good health.

This sequence joins TRBV5-5 and TRBJ2-7, with TRBD1 matching 9 bases. Germline CDR1 SGHKS, CDR2 YYEKEE (reference sequence). The CDR3 is made up of 14 amino acids. The J segment lost 8 bases and the V segment lost 4 bases, leaving 10 bases of the junction unmatched. The CDR3 DNA sequence: TGTGCCAGCAGCGGTACAGGGGGCGGATTCAAGCAGTACTTC. As protein: CASSGTGGGFKQYF.

This chain joins TRBV2 and TRBJ2-5, with 7 nucleotides matching TRBD1. V lost 5 bases, J lost 11 bases, and 11 bases stayed unmatched. Germline V lookup: CDR1 SNHLY, CDR2 FYNNEI. The CDR3 covers 13 residues. The chain's CDR3 is CASSMTGYNEQYF. The CDR3 DNA reads TGTGCCAGCAGTATGACAGGGTACAATGAGCAGTACTTC.

This clonotype was seen just once. This sequence joins TRBV4-3 and TRBJ1-6, with D uncertain. V was shortened by 3 bases and J by 8 bases, with 17 bases between the two germline ends. The CDR3 has 16 amino acids. CDR1 and CDR2 (germline): LGHNA, YSLEER. CDR3 nucleotide sequence: TGCGCCAGCAGCCACTTAGCTGGCCCACGGGATTCACCCCTCCACTTT. This gives the protein CASSHLAGPRDSPLHF.

Details on this clonotype: Germline and junction disagree at one end, which may indicate a read error. The chain carries TRBV30 and TRBJ2-2, with D hard to call. CDR3 length: 12 amino acids. Germline values: CDR1 GTSNPN, CDR2 SVGIG (reference sequence). The CDR3 region has the DNA TGCGGATTCATAGGGCTCACCGGGGAGCTGTTTTTT. Its translation: CGFIGLTGELFF. The full variable domain, completed using reference TRBV30 and TRBJ2-2, is SQTIHQWPATLVQPVGSPLSLECTVEGTSNPNLYWYRQAAGRGLQLLFYSVGIGQISSEVPQNLSASRPQDRQFILSSKKLLLSDSGFYLCGFIGLTGELFFGEGSRLTVL.

This clonotype turned up a few times. This chain uses TRBV24-1 with TRBJ2-1, with unresolved D. V lost 3 bases, J lost 0 bases, and 8 bases lay in between. CDR1 is KGHDR and CDR2 is SFDVKD in the germline V gene. This CDR3 is built from 15 residues. The CDR3 is CATSDIESSYNEQFF. In DNA form, the CDR3 reads TGTGCCACCAGTGATATTGAGAGCTCCTACAATGAGCAGTTCTTC.

As concerns this clonotype: A read error may explain this, as a much larger clone is one base away. The CDR3 spells CSAPTDYDEQFF. The CDR3 DNA is TGCAGTGCTCCAACAGACTACGATGAGCAGTTCTTC. The V gene is TRBV20-1, the J gene TRBJ2-1; weak D call: TRBD2 (5 bases). The CDR3 is made up of 12 amino acids. Germline V CDR1 and CDR2: DFQATT, SNEGSKA (reference sequence).

This chain links TRBV20-1 with TRBJ1-4; D unclear. The CDR3 runs 11 residues. The V end was cut by 5 bases, the J end by 4 bases, with 5 bases between. Per the germline V gene, CDR1 is DFQATT and CDR2 is SNEGSKA (reference sequence). The CDR3: CSAQNNEKLFF. CDR3 sequence (DNA): TGCAGTGCTCAAAATAATGAAAAACTGTTTTTT.

This clonotype showed up just a few times. DNA for the CDR3: TGCAGCGTGGAGCCCAGAGACGACACTGAAGCTTTCTTT. Protein sequence: CSVEPRDDTEAFF. The V call is TRBV29-1, the J call TRBJ1-1; D gene unclear. Trimming left V 6 bases short and J 3 bases short, with 14 bases between. CDR3 length: 13 residues. Germline CDR1 and CDR2: SQVTM and ANQGSEA. The variable domain in full, completed from reference TRBV29-1 and TRBJ1-1, reads SAVISQKPSRDICQRGTSLTIQCQVDSQVTMMFWYRQQPGQSLTLIATANQGSEATYESGFVIDKFPISRPNLTFSTLTVSNMSPEDSSIYLCSVEPRDDTEAFFGQGTRLTVV.

The chain joins TRBV30 to TRBJ2-5; D may be TRBD2 (6 bases). Germline V gene lookup returns CDR1 GTSNPN and CDR2 SVGIG (reference sequence). The ends were cut back, 2 bases at V and 4 bases at J, with 11 bases in the middle. The CDR3 has 13 residues. CDR3 amino acids: CAWSLEGGETQYF. The DNA of the CDR3 is TGTGCCTGGAGTTTGGAGGGAGGAGAGACCCAGTACTTC.